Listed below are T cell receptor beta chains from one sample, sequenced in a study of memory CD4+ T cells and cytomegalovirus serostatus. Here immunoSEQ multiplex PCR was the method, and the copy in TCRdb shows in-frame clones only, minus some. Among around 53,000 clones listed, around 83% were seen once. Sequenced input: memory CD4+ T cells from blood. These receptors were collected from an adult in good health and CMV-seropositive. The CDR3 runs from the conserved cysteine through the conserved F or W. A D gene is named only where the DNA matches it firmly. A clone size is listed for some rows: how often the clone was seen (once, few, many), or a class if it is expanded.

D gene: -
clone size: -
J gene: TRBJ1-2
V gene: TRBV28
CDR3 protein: CASETGSPYGYTF
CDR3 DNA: TGTGCCAGCGAAACAGGGTCCCCCTATGGCTACACCTTC

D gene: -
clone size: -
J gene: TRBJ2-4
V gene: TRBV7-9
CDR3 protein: CASSSPPEGVKNIQYF
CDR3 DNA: TGTGCCAGCAGCTCCCCGCCCGAGGGCGTCAAAAACATTCAGTACTTC

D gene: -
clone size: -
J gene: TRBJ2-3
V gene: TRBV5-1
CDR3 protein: CASSLTAASTDTQYF
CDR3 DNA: TGCGCCAGCAGCTTGACAGCAGCGAGCACAGATACGCAGTATTTT

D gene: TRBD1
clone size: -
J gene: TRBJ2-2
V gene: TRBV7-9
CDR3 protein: CASSQYRGRNTGELFF
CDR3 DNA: TGTGCCAGCAGCCAATACAGGGGACGAAACACCGGGGAGCTGTTTTTT

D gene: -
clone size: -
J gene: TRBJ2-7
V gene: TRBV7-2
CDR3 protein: CASSLRARNEQYF
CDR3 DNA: TGTGCCAGCAGCTTGAGGGCGCGGAACGAGCAGTACTTC

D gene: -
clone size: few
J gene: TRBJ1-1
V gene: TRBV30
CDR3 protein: CAWSVIGQGRAFF
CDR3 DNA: TGTGCCTGGAGTGTAATCGGGCAGGGGAGAGCTTTCTTT

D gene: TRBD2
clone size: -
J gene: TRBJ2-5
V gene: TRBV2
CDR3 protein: CASGTTQETQYF
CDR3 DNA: TGTGCCAGCGGGACTACGCAAGAGACCCAGTACTTC

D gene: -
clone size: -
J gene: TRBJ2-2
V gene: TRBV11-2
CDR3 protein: CASSLDLGRQRTGELFF
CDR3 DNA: TGTGCCAGCAGCTTAGATCTCGGCAGGCAGAGGACCGGGGAGCTGTTTTTT

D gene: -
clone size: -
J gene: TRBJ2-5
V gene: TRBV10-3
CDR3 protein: CAISESKIGGETQYF
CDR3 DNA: TGTGCCATCAGTGAGTCTAAAATTGGGGGAGAGACCCAGTACTTC

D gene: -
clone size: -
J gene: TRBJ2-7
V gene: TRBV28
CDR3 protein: CASSPTNSYEQYF
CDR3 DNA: TGTGCCAGCAGCCCGACAAATTCCTACGAGCAGTACTTC

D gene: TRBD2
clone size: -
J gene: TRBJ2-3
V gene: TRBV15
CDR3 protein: CATSSSGPGYTQYF
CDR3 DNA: TGTGCCACCAGTTCTAGCGGACCGGGGTATACGCAGTATTTT

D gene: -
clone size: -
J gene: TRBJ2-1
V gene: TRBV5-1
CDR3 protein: CASSLDGLALYNEQFF
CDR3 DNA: TGCGCCAGCAGCTTGGATGGGCTAGCGCTTTACAATGAGCAGTTCTTC

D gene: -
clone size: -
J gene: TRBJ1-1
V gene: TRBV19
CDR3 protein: CASTTTGNTEAFF
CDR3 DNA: TGTGCCAGTACTACGACAGGGAACACTGAAGCTTTCTTT

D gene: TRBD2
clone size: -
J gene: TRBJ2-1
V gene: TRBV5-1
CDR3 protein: CASSRDGTSGYNEQFF
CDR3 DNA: TGCGCCAGCAGCCGTGACGGGACTAGCGGATACAATGAGCAGTTCTTC

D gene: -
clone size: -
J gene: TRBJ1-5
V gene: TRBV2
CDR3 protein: CASSTSVIGNQPQHF
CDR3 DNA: TGTGCCAGCAGTACATCTGTGATCGGGAATCAGCCCCAGCATTTT

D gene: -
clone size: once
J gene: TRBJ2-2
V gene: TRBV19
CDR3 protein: CASSNGFGELFF
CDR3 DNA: TGTGCCAGTAGTAACGGGTTCGGGGAGCTGTTTTTT

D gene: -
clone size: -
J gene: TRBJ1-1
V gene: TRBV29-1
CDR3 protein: CTGGTEAFF
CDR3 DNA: TGCACCGGGGGGACTGAAGCTTTCTTT

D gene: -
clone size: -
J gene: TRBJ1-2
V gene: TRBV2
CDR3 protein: CASRGVYGYTF
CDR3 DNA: TGTGCCAGCAGGGGGGTGTATGGCTACACCTTC

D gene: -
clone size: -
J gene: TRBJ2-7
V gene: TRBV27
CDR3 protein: CASSLKAKGYYEQYF
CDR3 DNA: TGTGCCAGCAGTTTAAAGGCCAAGGGGTACTACGAGCAGTACTTC

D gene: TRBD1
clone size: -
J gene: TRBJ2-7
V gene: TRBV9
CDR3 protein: CASSASSGTGAPYEQYF
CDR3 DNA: TGTGCCAGCAGCGCATCGTCCGGGACAGGGGCCCCCTACGAGCAGTACTTC

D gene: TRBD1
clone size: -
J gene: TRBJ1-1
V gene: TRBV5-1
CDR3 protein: CASRLTGASYTEAFF
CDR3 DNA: TGCGCCAGCAGATTGACAGGGGCATCTTACACTGAAGCTTTCTTT

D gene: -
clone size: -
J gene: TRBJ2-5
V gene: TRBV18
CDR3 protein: CASSGSASIKTQYF
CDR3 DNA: TGTGCCAGCTCAGGTAGCGCCTCCATAAAGACCCAGTACTTC

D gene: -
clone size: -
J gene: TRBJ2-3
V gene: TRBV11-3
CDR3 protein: CASSPRGGGDTDTQYF
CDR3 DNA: TGTGCCAGCAGCCCCCGAGGAGGGGGGGACACAGATACGCAGTATTTT

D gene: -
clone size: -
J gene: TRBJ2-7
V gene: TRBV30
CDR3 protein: CAWSGPRGEQYF
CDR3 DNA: TGTGCCTGGAGTGGTCCCAGGGGCGAGCAGTACTTC

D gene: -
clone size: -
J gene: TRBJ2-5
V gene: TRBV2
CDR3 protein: CASRGSYQETQYF
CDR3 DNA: TGTGCCAGCAGGGGCTCCTACCAAGAGACCCAGTACTTC

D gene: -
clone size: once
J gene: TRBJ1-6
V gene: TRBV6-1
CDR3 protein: CASSGRQTDNSPLHF
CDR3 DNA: TGTGCCAGCAGTGGTAGACAGACAGATAATTCACCCCTCCACTTT

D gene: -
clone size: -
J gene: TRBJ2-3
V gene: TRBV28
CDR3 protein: CASSLLQKADTQYF
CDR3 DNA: TGTGCCAGCAGTTTACTACAGAAAGCAGATACGCAGTATTTT

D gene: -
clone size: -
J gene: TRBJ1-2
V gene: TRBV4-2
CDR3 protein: CASSHPGGGGLGYTF
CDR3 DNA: TGTGCCAGCAGCCACCCCGGTGGGGGAGGGCTTGGCTACACCTTC

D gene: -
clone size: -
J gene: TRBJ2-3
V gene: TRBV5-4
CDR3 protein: CASSLEVSRATTDTQYF
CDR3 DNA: TGTGCCAGCAGCTTGGAGGTATCGAGAGCTACCACAGATACGCAGTATTTT